Below are 25 T cell receptor beta chains sequenced from a single sample in a study of blood T cell repertoires in COVID-19. The table came from immunoSEQ multiplex PCR; TCRdb's copy has only in-frame clones and leaves some out. The table records 60,000 to 75,000 clones, about 81% of them present only once. Sequences were obtained from peripheral blood. The receptors derive from a human donor in a cohort sampled during active COVID-19.

The chain joins TRBV3-1 (or the pseudogene TRBV3-2) to TRBJ2-7, with 8 bases identical to TRBD2. Per germline, CDR1 LGHDT and CDR2 YNNKEL (reference sequence). The CDR3 spans 15 residues. Losses at the gene ends were 3 bases for V and 4 bases for J; bases not matched to a gene: 8. The CDR3 DNA reads as TGTGCCAGCAGCCACCCCGGGACTAGGGGGTACGAGCAGTACTTC. This codes for CASSHPGTRGYEQYF.

The genes are TRBV7-2 and TRBJ2-5, with 9 bases identical to TRBD2. The CDR3 loop spans 16 amino acids. Germline values: CDR1 SGHTA, CDR2 FQGNSA. Unmatched junction bases numbered 14, after V lost 7 bases and J lost 5 bases. The CDR3 DNA sequence: TGTGCCAGCACCCCCCGGGTGGCGGGAGGGAGGGAGACCCAGTACTTC. It codes for CASTPRVAGGRETQYF.

The rearrangement links TRBV5-1 to TRBJ1-4; TRBD1 aligns across 7 bases. CDR3 size: 15 residues. With 5 bases clipped from V and 0 bases from J, the junction kept 4 bases outside the gene matches. Germline V lookup: CDR1 SGHRS, CDR2 YFSETQ. CDR3 sequence (DNA): TGCGCCAGCAGTAGGGACAGTGCAACTAATGAAAAACTGTTTTTT. This translates into CASSRDSATNEKLFF.

This chain links TRBV6-2 or TRBV6-3 with TRBJ1-6, with 9 bases lining up with TRBD1. The CDR3 is 15 residues long. V trimming: 5 bases; J trimming: 7 bases; junction bases outside the gene matches: 6. CDR1 MNHEY and CDR2 SVGEGT come from the germline V gene. CDR3 in amino acids: CASSTDRGKNSPLHF. CDR3 nucleotide sequence: TGTGCCAGCAGTACGGACAGGGGAAAAAATTCACCCCTCCACTTT.

The chain employs TRBV6-2 or TRBV6-3 and TRBJ1-5; TRBD1 agrees at 8 bases. The CDR3 has 15 amino acids. Germline loops: CDR1 MNHEY, CDR2 SVGEGT. The trim removed 5 bases at V and 2 bases at J, leaving 5 bases unmatched. CDR3 nucleotides: TGTGCCAGCAGTCCCAGGGGGCTCGGCAATCAGCCCCAGCATTTT. Amino acid sequence: CASSPRGLGNQPQHF.

V usage is TRBV20-1 and J usage is TRBJ2-7, with D possibly TRBD1 on 5 matching bases. The CDR3 loop spans 9 amino acids. Germline V gives CDR1 DFQATT, CDR2 SNEGSKA (reference sequence). The CDR3, as DNA: TGCGCCGTGGGGCCCGAGCAGTACTTC. Translated: CAVGPEQYF.

V gene TRBV19 combines with J gene TRBJ1-1; D remains ambiguous. V was trimmed by 7 bases and J by 0 bases, leaving 9 bases between them. From germline, CDR1 is LNHDA and CDR2 SQIVND (reference sequence). This CDR3 comprises 13 residues. Written as DNA, the CDR3 is TGTGCCAGTAACCCCGGTCTGAACACTGAAGCTTTCTTT. Translated: CASNPGLNTEAFF.

V usage is TRBV9 and J usage is TRBJ1-1; the D gene is possibly TRBD1 (6 bases). There are 15 residues in the CDR3. Trimming pared 3 bases from V and 0 bases from J, leaving 12 bases between. The germline CDR1 and CDR2 sequences are SGDLS and YYNGEE. The CDR3, as DNA: TGTGCCAGCAGCGGCCAGACAGGACTGAACACTGAAGCTTTCTTT. Translating it yields CASSGQTGLNTEAFF.

The chain is built from TRBV6-2 or TRBV6-3 and TRBJ2-7; maybe TRBD2 (6 bases). Germline V gene lookup returns CDR1 MNHEY and CDR2 SVGEGT. The germline V and J ends were trimmed by 3 bases and 7 bases, with 25 bases remaining between them. CDR3 size: 17 residues. The DNA of the CDR3 is TGTGCCAGCAGTTATTCCACCCTTGAGCCTAGCGTAGGAGAGCAGTACTTC. Protein sequence: CASSYSTLEPSVGEQYF.

The V call is TRBV7-6, the J call TRBJ2-6, with D maybe TRBD2 (5 bases). Looked up from germline, CDR1 is SGHVS and CDR2 is FNYEAQ. V was shortened by 5 bases and J by 4 bases, with 18 bases between the two germline ends. The CDR3 covers 17 residues. CDR3 region: CASSPREGSTGANVLTF. DNA of the CDR3: TGTGCCAGCAGCCCCCGAGAGGGAAGCACGGGGGCCAACGTCCTGACTTTC.

Remarks on this clone: Within the sample, other DNA sequences also encode this same CDR3. The rearrangement uses TRBV28 and TRBJ1-5; 8 bases agree with TRBD1. V was pared by 2 bases and J by 2 bases, with 2 bases of the junction left unmatched. CDR1 and CDR2 from the germline V gene are MDHEN and SYDVKM. The CDR3 contains 15 residues. The chain's CDR3 is CASSLQGARNQPQHF. The CDR3 DNA follows: TGTGCCAGCAGTTTACAGGGGGCGCGCAATCAGCCCCAGCATTTT.

This sequence joins TRBV6-5 and TRBJ1-1; D uncertain. The CDR3 extends over 13 amino acids. The V end lost 6 bases, the J end lost 6 bases, and 14 bases lay between the germline ends. The germline V gene has CDR1 MNHEY and CDR2 SVGAGI. Written as DNA, the CDR3 is TGTGCCAGCAGGGGAGTTTGGGGTGCTGAAGCTTTCTTT. It is translated as CASRGVWGAEAFF.

The rearrangement links TRBV7-2 to TRBJ1-3; D gene ambiguous. Germline V gene data show CDR1 as SGHTA and CDR2 as FQGNSA. The CDR3 loop spans 14 amino acids. Trimming pared 1 base from V and 1 base from J, leaving 5 bases between. Here the CDR3 DNA reads TGTGCCAGCAGCTTAGACAGATCTGGAAACACCATATATTTT. Its translation: CASSLDRSGNTIYF.

The gene calls are TRBV13 and TRBJ1-3, with a weak D call TRBD1 (5 bases). This CDR3 has 15 amino acids. CDR1 and CDR2 from the germline V gene are PRHDT and FYEKMQ (reference sequence). Trimming cost V 4 bases and J 4 bases, with 14 bases left between them. CDR3 bases: TGTGCCAGCAGCTGGGGCTTGCTTGCAGGAAACACCATATATTTT. Its protein is CASSWGLLAGNTIYF.

V is TRBV6-2 or TRBV6-3 and J is TRBJ2-7; D is ambiguous. The CDR3 runs to 11 residues. Germline assignment: CDR1 MNHEY and CDR2 SVGEGT. The germline V and J ends were trimmed by 0 bases and 7 bases, with 4 bases remaining between them. CDR3 amino acids: CASSYSSEQYF. CDR3 in DNA: TGTGCCAGCAGTTACTCGAGTGAGCAGTACTTC.

The V call is TRBV7-9, the J call TRBJ2-4; 9 nucleotides match TRBD1. Germline-derived CDR1 and CDR2 are SEHNR and FQNEAQ (reference sequence). The V and J ends lost 5 bases and 6 bases, in that order; junction bases with no gene match: 5. This CDR3 comprises 14 residues. CDR3 sequence: CASSPTGGINIQYF. The CDR3 nucleotides are TGTGCCAGCAGCCCGACAGGGGGAATAAACATTCAGTACTTC.

This chain connects TRBV6-5 to TRBJ1-1, with TRBD1 as a possible D gene (6 bases). In germline, CDR1 is MNHEY, CDR2 SVGAGI. With 0 bases removed from V and 8 bases from J, the gap between germline ends came to 13 bases. This CDR3 has 14 residues. CDR3 amino acids: CASSYSLGAQEAFF. CDR3 coding DNA: TGTGCCAGCAGTTACTCTCTGGGGGCTCAGGAAGCTTTCTTT.

The chain has TRBV19 and TRBJ1-5, with D possibly matching TRBD1 (6 bases). V lost 5 bases to trimming and J lost 3 bases, with 14 bases between them. Germline V gene lookup returns CDR1 LNHDA and CDR2 SQIVND (reference sequence). The length of the CDR3 is 15 residues. The CDR3 here is CASSLGSGVNQPQHF. CDR3 DNA sequence: TGTGCCAGTAGTCTAGGGTCAGGGGTCAATCAGCCCCAGCATTTT.

V and J are TRBV28 and TRBJ2-7; D remains unclear. Germline V gives CDR1 MDHEN, CDR2 SYDVKM. V lost 3 bases and J 3 bases, leaving 6 bases between the germline ends. This CDR3 has 12 residues. The CDR3 loop is CASSLAVYEQYF. As DNA, the CDR3 is TGTGCCAGCAGTTTGGCAGTCTACGAGCAGTACTTC.

This chain links TRBV24-1 with TRBJ1-2; no clear D. The CDR3 contains 12 residues. V was clipped by 4 bases and J by 1 base, with 3 bases between them. CDR1 and CDR2 from the germline V gene are KGHDR and SFDVKD. The CDR3 here is CATSDNNYGYTF. CDR3 nucleotides: TGTGCCACCAGTGACAATAACTATGGCTACACCTTC.

This chain connects TRBV6-6 to TRBJ2-1, with TRBD1 matching 10 bases. The CDR3 sequence is 14 residues long. J was trimmed by 4 bases and V by 5 bases; bases with no gene match: 2. Germline V gene data show CDR1 as MNHNY and CDR2 as SVGAGI (reference sequence). CDR3 sequence reads: CASSGTGAYNEQFF. Written as DNA, the CDR3 is TGTGCCAGCAGTGGGACAGGGGCTTACAATGAGCAGTTCTTC.

V is TRBV7-3 and J is TRBJ1-3, with D maybe TRBD1 (5 bases). V was trimmed by 5 bases and J by 1 base, leaving 9 bases between them. The CDR3 covers 14 residues. Germline loops: CDR1 SGHTA, CDR2 FQGTGA. The CDR3 coding sequence is TGTGCCAGCAGCGCAGGGATGTCTGGAAACACCATATATTTT. Protein: CASSAGMSGNTIYF.

The CDR3 nucleotides read TGCGCCAGCAGCTTGAGCCCCGCATCCCCCAAGGAGACCCAGTACTTC. Amino acid sequence: CASSLSPASPKETQYF. The V and J genes are TRBV5-1 and TRBJ2-5; D is ambiguous. Germline lookup yields CDR1 SGHRS and CDR2 YFSETQ. This CDR3 contains 16 residues. The V gene lost 1 base and the J gene lost 5 bases, with 18 bases spanning the gap. Complete variable domain (other parts from reference TRBV5-1 and TRBJ2-5): KAGVTQTPRYLIKTRGQQVTLSCSPISGHRSVSWYQQTPGQGLQFLFEYFSETQRNKGNFPGRFSGRQFSNSRSEMNVSTLELGDSALYLCASSLSPASPKETQYFGPGTRLLVL.

This clone was picked up one time. V gene TRBV6-6 combines with J gene TRBJ2-1; TRBD1 agrees at 9 bases. Trimming cost V 10 bases and J 2 bases; bases outside gene matches: 9. The CDR3 consists of 15 residues. Germline CDR1 is MNHNY and CDR2 is SVGAGI (reference sequence). For the CDR3, the DNA is TGTGCCACTCATCCGGGACAGGGAACCTACAATGAGCAGTTCTTC. As protein: CATHPGQGTYNEQFF.

The chain carries TRBV30 and TRBJ1-1, with a tentative D call TRBD1 (5 bases). The V end lost 7 bases, the J end lost 6 bases, and 21 bases lay between the germline ends. Germline loops: CDR1 GTSNPN, CDR2 SVGIG (reference sequence). The CDR3 runs to 14 residues. Written as DNA, the CDR3 is TGTGCCTCCAGTCGGTGGGGCTCCCGGGCTGAAGCTTTCTTT. Encoded protein: CASSRWGSRAEAFF.